This T cell receptor beta chain was found in a study of blood T cell repertoires in COVID-19. Study at large: Acute and convalescent COVID-19 samples came from the United States, Italy and Spain. PBMCs, B-cell-depleted T cells, or T cells provided the cDNA or gDNA that made up the material.

Per the original data handling: Estimation of nucleated cell counts relied on the amplification of reference gene primers. Clones were sequenced by immunoSEQ multiplex PCR, and TCRdb holds only the in-frame ones, with some missing. V and J calls and clone size are copied from that table; D and trimming were computed from the DNA. The table shows roughly 29,000 clones, with about three quarters occurring only once. Material: peripheral blood. This sequence was found in a boy aged 2 to 10 with active or convalescent COVID-19.

The CDR3 DNA follows: TGTGCCAGCAGCCAAGTGGACAGGGCCGAAGCTTTCTTT. Amino acid sequence: CASSQVDRAEAFF. V usage is TRBV3-1 (or the pseudogene TRBV3-2) and J usage is TRBJ1-1, with 8 bases that match TRBD1. The CDR3 spans 13 residues. The germline gives CDR1 LGHDT, CDR2 YNNKEL (reference sequence). Trimming took 1 base from V and 8 from J; bases not matched to a gene: 3.